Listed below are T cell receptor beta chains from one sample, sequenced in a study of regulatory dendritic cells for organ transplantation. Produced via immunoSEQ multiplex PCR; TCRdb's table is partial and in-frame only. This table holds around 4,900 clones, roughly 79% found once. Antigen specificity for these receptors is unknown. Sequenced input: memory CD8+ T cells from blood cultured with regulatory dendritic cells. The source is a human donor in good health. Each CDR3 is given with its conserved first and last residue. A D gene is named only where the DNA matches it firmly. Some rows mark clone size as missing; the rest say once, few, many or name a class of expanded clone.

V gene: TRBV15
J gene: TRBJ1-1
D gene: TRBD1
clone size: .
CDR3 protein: CATSIGTGGFEAFF
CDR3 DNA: TGTGCCACCAGCATCGGGACAGGGGGCTTTGAAGCTTTCTTT

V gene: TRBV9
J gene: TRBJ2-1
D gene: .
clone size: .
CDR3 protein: CASSSGRTYNEQFF
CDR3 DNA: TGTGCCAGCAGCTCGGGACGGACCTACAATGAGCAGTTCTTC

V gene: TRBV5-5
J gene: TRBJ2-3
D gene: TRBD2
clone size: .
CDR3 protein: CASRPSGLATADTQYF
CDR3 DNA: TGTGCCAGCAGACCTTCGGGACTAGCTACCGCAGATACGCAGTATTTT

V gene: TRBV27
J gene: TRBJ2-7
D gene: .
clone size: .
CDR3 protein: CASSPSGGIAYEQYF
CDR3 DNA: TGTGCCAGCAGTCCCTCGGGCGGGATCGCCTACGAGCAGTACTTC

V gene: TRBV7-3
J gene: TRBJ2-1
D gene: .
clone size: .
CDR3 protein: CASSFLSQTYNEQFF
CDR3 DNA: TGTGCCAGCAGCTTCTTGTCACAGACGTACAATGAGCAGTTCTTC

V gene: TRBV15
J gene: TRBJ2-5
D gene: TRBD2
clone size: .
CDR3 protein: CATSPSPSGRWAQYF
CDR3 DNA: TGTGCCACCTCACCTAGTCCTAGCGGGAGATGGGCCCAGTACTTC

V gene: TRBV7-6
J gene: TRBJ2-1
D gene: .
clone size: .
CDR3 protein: CASSFRTVINEQFF
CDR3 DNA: TGTGCCAGCAGCTTTAGGACAGTTATAAATGAGCAGTTCTTC

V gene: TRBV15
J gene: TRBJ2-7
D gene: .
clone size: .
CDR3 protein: CATSRGSAEQYF
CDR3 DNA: TGTGCCACCAGCAGAGGAAGTGCCGAGCAGTACTTC

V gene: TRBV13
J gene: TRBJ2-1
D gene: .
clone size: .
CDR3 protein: CASSSGSGSGEQFF
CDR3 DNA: TGTGCCAGCAGCAGCGGGTCGGGGTCCGGTGAGCAGTTCTTC

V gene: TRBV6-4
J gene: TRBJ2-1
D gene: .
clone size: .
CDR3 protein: CASSDEERNEQFF
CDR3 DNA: TGTGCCAGCAGTGACGAGGAGCGCAATGAGCAGTTCTTC

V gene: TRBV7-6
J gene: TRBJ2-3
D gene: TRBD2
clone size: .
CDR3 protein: CASSQQPSGTDTQYF
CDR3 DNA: TGTGCCAGCAGCCAACAACCTAGCGGGACAGATACGCAGTATTTT

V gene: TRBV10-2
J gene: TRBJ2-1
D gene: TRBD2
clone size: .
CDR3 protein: CASRGEGQGEQFF
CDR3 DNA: TGCGCCAGCCGGGGGGAGGGCCAAGGTGAGCAGTTCTTC

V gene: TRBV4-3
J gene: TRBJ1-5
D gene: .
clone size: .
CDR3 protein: CASSLGVGAGEPQHF
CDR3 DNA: TGCGCCAGCAGCCTGGGAGTCGGGGCGGGTGAGCCCCAGCATTTT

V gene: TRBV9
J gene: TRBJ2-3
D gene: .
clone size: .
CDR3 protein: CASSEERASTDTQYF
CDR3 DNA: TGTGCCAGCAGCGAGGAGCGAGCTAGCACAGATACGCAGTATTTT

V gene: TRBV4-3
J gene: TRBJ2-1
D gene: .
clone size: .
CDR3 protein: CASSKGGEIYNEQFF
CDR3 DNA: TGCGCCAGCAGCAAAGGGGGGGAGATTTACAATGAGCAGTTCTTC

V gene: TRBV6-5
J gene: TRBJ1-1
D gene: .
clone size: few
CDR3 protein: CASSRQENTEAFF
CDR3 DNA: TGTGCCAGCAGCCGACAGGAGAACACTGAAGCTTTCTTT

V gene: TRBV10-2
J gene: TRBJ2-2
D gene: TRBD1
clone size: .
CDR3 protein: CASSQTRQGGARTGELFF
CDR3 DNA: TGCGCCAGCAGCCAGACAAGACAGGGGGGCGCTAGGACGGGGGAGCTGTTTTTT

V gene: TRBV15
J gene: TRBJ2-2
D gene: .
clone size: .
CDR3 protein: CATSTDLSTGELFF
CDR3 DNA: TGTGCCACCAGCACAGATTTGAGCACCGGGGAGCTGTTTTTT

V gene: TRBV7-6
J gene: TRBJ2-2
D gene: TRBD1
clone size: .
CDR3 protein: CASSLGPGGTGELFF
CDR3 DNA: TGTGCCAGCAGCTTAGGGCCAGGGGGCACCGGGGAGCTGTTTTTT

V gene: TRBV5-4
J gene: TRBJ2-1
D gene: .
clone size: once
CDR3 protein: CASSLESSYNEQFF
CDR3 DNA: TGTGCCAGCAGCTTGGAGAGCTCCTACAATGAGCAGTTCTTC

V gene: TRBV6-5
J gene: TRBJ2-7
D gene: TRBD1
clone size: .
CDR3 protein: CASSSGTGINYEQYF
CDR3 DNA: TGTGCCAGCAGCTCCGGGACAGGGATCAATTACGAGCAGTACTTC

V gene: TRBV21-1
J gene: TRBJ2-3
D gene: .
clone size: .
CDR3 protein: CASSAESLAGGPVNTQYF
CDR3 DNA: TGTGCCAGCAGCGCGGAATCCTTAGCGGGGGGGCCCGTCAATACGCAGTATTTT

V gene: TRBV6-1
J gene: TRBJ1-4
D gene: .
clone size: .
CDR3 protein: CASSEFRGLGVNEKLFF
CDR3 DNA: TGTGCCAGCAGTGAATTCAGGGGCCTAGGGGTAAATGAAAAACTGTTTTTT

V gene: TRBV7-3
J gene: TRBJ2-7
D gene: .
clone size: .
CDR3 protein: CASSLSVEGPSYEQYF
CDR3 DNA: TGTGCCAGCAGCTTATCAGTTGAGGGCCCTTCCTACGAGCAGTACTTC

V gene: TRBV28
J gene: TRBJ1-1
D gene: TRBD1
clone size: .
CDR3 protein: CASSPVPGQGGMWDTEAFF
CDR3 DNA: TGTGCCAGCAGCCCAGTCCCGGGACAGGGGGGGATGTGGGACACTGAAGCTTTCTTT

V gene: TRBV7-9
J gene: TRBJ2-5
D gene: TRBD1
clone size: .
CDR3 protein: CASSFAGTAEKETQYF
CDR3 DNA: TGTGCCAGCAGCTTCGCCGGGACAGCGGAAAAAGAGACCCAGTACTTC

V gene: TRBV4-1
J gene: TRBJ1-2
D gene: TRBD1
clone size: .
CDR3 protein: CASSQAATDREWNGYTF
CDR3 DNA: TGCGCCAGCAGCCAAGCGGCTACCGACAGGGAGTGGAACGGCTACACCTTC

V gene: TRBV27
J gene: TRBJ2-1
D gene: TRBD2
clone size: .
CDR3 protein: CASTGLADNEQFF
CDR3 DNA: TGTGCCAGCACAGGACTAGCGGATAATGAGCAGTTCTTC